A selection of T cell receptor beta chains follows, all from one sample in a study of molecular identifiers for immune sequencing clone quantification. TCRdb recomputed calls from the PCR reads with MiXCR, one row per CDR3 protein. This table has about 640,000 distinct CDR3 sequences, 15% to 20% appearing once. Sequenced: naive CD8+ T cells from blood, with Jurkat cell RNA spiked in. These receptors all stem from a human donor in good health. Some libraries in this study had Jurkat cell RNA spiked in. CDR3s include the opening cysteine and the closing phenylalanine or tryptophan. A D gene is named only where the DNA matches it firmly. Size tells how often a clone was seen (once, few, many) or the class of an expanded clone, and some rows leave it out.

clone size	V gene	J gene	D gene	CDR3 DNA	CDR3 protein
many	TRBV6-1	TRBJ1-5	-	TGTGCCAGCAGTGAAGCACCGGGGAGCAATCAGCCCCAGCATTTT	CASSEAPGSNQPQHF
few	TRBV4-1	TRBJ2-5	-	TGCGCCAGCAGCCGGCCGGGACTCGACCAAGAGACCCAGTACTTC	CASSRPGLDQETQYF
many	TRBV20-1	TRBJ2-7	-	TGCAGTGCAGAAGTAGGGCTCTACGAGCAGTACTTC	CSAEVGLYEQYF
many	TRBV5-6	TRBJ2-7	TRBD2	TGTGCCAGCAGCTTCGGGGACTACCGTCACTTC	CASSFGDYRHF
few	TRBV24-1	TRBJ1-3	-	TGTGCCACCAGTGATTCTGGAAACACCATATATTTT	CATSDSGNTIYF
-	TRBV27	TRBJ2-7	-	TGTGCCAGCAGTATGGGACACGCGCCCTACGAGCAGTACTTC	CASSMGHAPYEQYF
many	TRBV27	TRBJ1-3	-	TGTGCCAGCAGTTCTGATTACCCTGGAAACACCATATATTTT	CASSSDYPGNTIYF
few	TRBV25-1	TRBJ2-7	-	TGTGCCAGCAGTGGTGTTAGGGCTTACTACGAGCAGTACTTC	CASSGVRAYYEQYF
once	TRBV12-3/TRBV12-4	TRBJ2-1	-	TGTGCCAGCAGTAACCCGGGTTCCGAAGGCAATGAGCAGTTCTTC	CASSNPGSEGNEQFF
few	TRBV3-1	TRBJ1-1	-	TGTGCCAGCAGCCCGCCTTACGAGAATGTAGCTGAAGCTTTCTTT	CASSPPYENVAEAFF
-	TRBV9	TRBJ1-4	-	TGTGCCAGCAGCGTAGGAACTGCAACTAATGAAAAACTGTTTTTT	CASSVGTATNEKLFF
many	TRBV7-2	TRBJ2-1	TRBD2	TGTGCCAGCAGCTTAGACTCCGAGACTAGCGTTTACAATGAGCAGTTCTTC	CASSLDSETSVYNEQFF
many	TRBV6-2/TRBV6-3	TRBJ2-7	TRBD1	TGTGCCAGCAGCCCGGGACAGGCCGTCTACGAGCAGTACTTC	CASSPGQAVYEQYF
many	TRBV4-3	TRBJ2-3	-	TGCGCCAGCAGCCAAGATCCTACTACCACAGATACGCAGTATTTT	CASSQDPTTTDTQYF
-	TRBV4-3	TRBJ2-1	-	TGCGCCAGCAGCCGGAGGGGGACATCCGAGCAGTTCTTC	CASSRRGTSEQFF
-	TRBV4-1	TRBJ1-1	-	TGCGCCAGCAGCCACCAGGTTTTGAACACTGAAGCTTTCTTT	CASSHQVLNTEAFF
many	TRBV5-4	TRBJ1-1	-	TGTGCCAGCAGCATGGAACAGGGAGGCTTAACTGAAGCTTTCTTT	CASSMEQGGLTEAFF
many	TRBV29-1	TRBJ1-1	-	TGCAGCGTTGAGGTGGGTGTGGACACTGAAGCTTTCTTT	CSVEVGVDTEAFF
-	TRBV4-1	TRBJ1-1	-	TGCGCCAGCAGCCAAGCGGGGCAGATCAACACTGAAGCTTTCTTT	CASSQAGQINTEAFF
many	TRBV4-1	TRBJ1-4	TRBD1	TGCGCCTCTAATGTTCTACCGGGACAGGGAGCGACTAATGAAAAACTGTTTTTT	CASNVLPGQGATNEKLFF
-	TRBV9	TRBJ1-2	-	TGTGCCAGCAGCAATCCGGGACGCCCTAACTATGGCTACACCTTC	CASSNPGRPNYGYTF
many	TRBV12-5	TRBJ1-5	TRBD1	TGTGCTAGTGGTTTGGGGGGGACAGGGGGGAACAATCAGCCCCAGCATTTT	CASGLGGTGGNNQPQHF
-	TRBV28	TRBJ2-2	TRBD1	TGTGCCAGCAGACCAACAGGGGGTACGGTCGGGGAGCTGTTTTTT	CASRPTGGTVGELFF
few	TRBV5-8	TRBJ1-5	-	TGTGCCAGCAGCTTGGCTCCGGCGGCAAATCAGCCCCAGCATTTT	CASSLAPAANQPQHF
-	TRBV7-9	TRBJ1-4	TRBD1	TGTGCCAGCAGCTCGGGACAGACTCCAACTAATGAAAAACTGTTTTTT	CASSSGQTPTNEKLFF
few	TRBV19	TRBJ2-7	-	TGTGCCAGTAAAATAACAACTTTCGCCTACGAGCAGTACTTC	CASKITTFAYEQYF
many	TRBV4-1	TRBJ1-5	-	TGCGCCAGCAGCCAAGATTCGGGGGATAGCAATCAGCCCCAGCATTTT	CASSQDSGDSNQPQHF